The clone carrying this TCR beta chain has a handful of counts. Its antigen is not known. In the same sample, other DNA sequences code for this CDR3. Trimming removed 5 bases from V and 0 bases from J; junction bases left unmatched: 1. Looked up from germline, CDR1 is SGHRS and CDR2 is YFSETQ. The CDR3 covers 15 residues. This specimen belongs to a study of beta chain features in type 1 diabetes. Background on the study: Over all samples combined, some 99,000,000 sorted cells were examined.

General observations from the study: Moderately but significantly shorter TCRB CDR3s were found in Type 1 diabetes patients in all four CD4+ subsets. Patients and controls would share equally any PCR tilt toward shorter templates.

What was sequenced were expressed TCRB transcripts, since all of the isolated RNA had been reverse transcribed. Regulatory, naive and central memory T cell samples averaged approximately 3.9 million reads. The assay was immunoSEQ multiplex PCR, and TCRdb's table has in-frame clones only and misses some. The data contain approximately 160,000 clones, 10% of them singletons. The chain recombines TRBV5-1 with TRBJ2-2; TRBD2 matches at 10 bases. The sequenced sample was central memory CD4+ T cells from blood. This TCR derives from a man aged 30-40 years with type 1 diabetes. The CDR3 DNA is TGCGCCAGCAGTCTAGCGGGAGCGAACACCGGGGAGCTGTTTTTT. Its translation: CASSLAGANTGELFF.